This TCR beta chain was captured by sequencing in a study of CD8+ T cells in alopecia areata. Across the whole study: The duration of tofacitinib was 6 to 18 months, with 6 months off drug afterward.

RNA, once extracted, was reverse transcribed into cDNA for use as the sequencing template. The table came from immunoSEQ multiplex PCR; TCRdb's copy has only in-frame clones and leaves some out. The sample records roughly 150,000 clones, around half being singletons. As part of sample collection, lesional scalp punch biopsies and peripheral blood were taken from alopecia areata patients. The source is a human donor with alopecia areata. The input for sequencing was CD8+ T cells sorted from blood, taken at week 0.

The CDR3 loop is CAWSLDTRDTQYF. The CDR3 DNA follows: TGTGCCTGGAGTTTGGACACACGGGATACGCAGTATTTT. V is TRBV30 and J is TRBJ2-3, with TRBD1 as a possible D gene (5 bases). From germline, CDR1 is GTSNPN and CDR2 SVGIG (reference sequence). CDR3 length: 13 amino acids. V was trimmed by 2 bases and J by 6 bases, leaving 12 bases between them.